The clone carrying this TCR beta chain was observed at least ten times. What it binds is not known. This entry comes from a study of neurological immune-mediated disorders. PBMCs numbering 2 million and stored at -80 C yielded the unsorted libraries. The authors produced cDNA by 5'RACE using 10-nucleotide random UMIs. TCRdb fed the 5' RACE reads into MiXCR, producing one record per CDR3 protein. The sample holds 54,000 or so distinct CDR3 sequences, more than 3.5% seen once. Study findings and constraints: The study found the most TCR clonal expansion in HTLV-1-associated myelopathy and the least in multiple sclerosis, below healthy controls.

This receptor was obtained from a man between 60 and 70 years old with multiple sclerosis. Sequenced material: PBMCs.

The CDR3 reads CASSLAGQGVNQPQHF. CDR3 nucleotides: TGTGCCAGCAGCTTAGCGGGTCAAGGGGTGAATCAGCCCCAGCATTTT. This chain uses TRBV7-2 with TRBJ1-5, with D perhaps TRBD1 (5 bases). Germline CDR1 reads SGHTA; CDR2 reads FQGNSA. Between the trimmed V and J ends, which lost 0 bases and 4 bases, there was a span of 13 bases. The CDR3 contains 16 residues.